This TCR beta chain was captured by sequencing in a study of shared clonotypes between healthy human individuals. Regarding the study as a whole: Rarefaction gave evidence that sorted-subset sequencing remained incomplete despite large depth. Clonotype sharing among donors was thought likely to change with sequencing depth.

The germline gives CDR1 SGHVS, CDR2 FQNEAQ. The ends lost 1 base at V and 4 bases at J; junction bases unmatched: 8. This CDR3 contains 18 residues. Concerning this clone: As yet, its antigen is unknown.

Deep-level settings were used for running the assay. Sequenced by immunoSEQ multiplex PCR; TCRdb stores in-frame clones only, minus some. This table holds around 700,000 clones, roughly 78% found once. The chain recombines TRBV7-8 with TRBJ2-2, with 11 bases matching TRBD2. The clonotype originates from a woman younger than 45 in good health. Input material: memory CD4+ T cells sorted from blood. The sample's subset: CD45RA-negative fraction. CDR3 residues: CASSLGWIAGGITGELFF. CDR3 coding DNA: TGTGCCAGCAGCTTAGGGTGGATAGCGGGAGGGATCACCGGGGAGCTGTTTTTT.